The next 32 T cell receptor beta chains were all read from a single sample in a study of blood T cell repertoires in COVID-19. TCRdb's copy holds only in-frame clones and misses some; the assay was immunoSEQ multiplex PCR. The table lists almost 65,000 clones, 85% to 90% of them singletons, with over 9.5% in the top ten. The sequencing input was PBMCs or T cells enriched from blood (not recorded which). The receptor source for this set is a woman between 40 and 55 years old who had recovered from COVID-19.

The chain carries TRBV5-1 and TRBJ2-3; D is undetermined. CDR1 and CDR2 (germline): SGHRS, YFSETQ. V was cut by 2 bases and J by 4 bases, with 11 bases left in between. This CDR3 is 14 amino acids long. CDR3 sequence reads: CASSFGMVADTQYF. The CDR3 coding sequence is TGCGCCAGCAGCTTCGGTATGGTCGCAGATACGCAGTATTTT.

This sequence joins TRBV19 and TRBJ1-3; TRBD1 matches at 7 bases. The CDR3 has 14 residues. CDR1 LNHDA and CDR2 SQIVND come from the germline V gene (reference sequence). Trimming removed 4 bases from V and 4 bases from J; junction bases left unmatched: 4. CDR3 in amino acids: CASSNDRVGNTIYF. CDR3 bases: TGTGCCAGTAGTAATGACAGGGTCGGAAACACCATATATTTT.

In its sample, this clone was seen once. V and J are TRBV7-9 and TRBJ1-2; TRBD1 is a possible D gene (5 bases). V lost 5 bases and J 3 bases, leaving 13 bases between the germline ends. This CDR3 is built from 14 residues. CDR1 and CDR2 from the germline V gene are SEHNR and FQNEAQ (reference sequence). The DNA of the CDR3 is TGTGCCAGCAGCCCCATCGCCAGGGACTATGGCTACACCTTC. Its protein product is CASSPIARDYGYTF.

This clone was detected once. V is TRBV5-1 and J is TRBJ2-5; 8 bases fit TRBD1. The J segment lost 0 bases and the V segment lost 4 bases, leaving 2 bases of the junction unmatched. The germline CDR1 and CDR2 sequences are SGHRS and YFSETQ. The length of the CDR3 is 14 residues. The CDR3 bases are TGCGCCAGCAGCAGGGGACAGGACCAAGAGACCCAGTACTTC. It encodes CASSRGQDQETQYF.

This CDR3 is CSVDIGRNQPQHF. CDR3 coding DNA: TGCAGCGTTGACATAGGGAGGAATCAGCCCCAGCATTTT. The V gene is TRBV29-1, the J gene TRBJ1-5; no reliable D call. This CDR3 is built from 13 residues. Trimming shortened V by 3 bases and J by 4 bases, and 10 bases separated the two germline ends. Per the germline V gene, CDR1 is SQVTM and CDR2 is ANQGSEA.

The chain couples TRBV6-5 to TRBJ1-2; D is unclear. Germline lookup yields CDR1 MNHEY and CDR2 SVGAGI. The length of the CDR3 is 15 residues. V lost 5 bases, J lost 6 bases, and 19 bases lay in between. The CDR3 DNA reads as TGTGCCAGCAGTAGACGCAAACATGCGGCGGATGGCTACACCTTC. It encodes CASSRRKHAADGYTF.

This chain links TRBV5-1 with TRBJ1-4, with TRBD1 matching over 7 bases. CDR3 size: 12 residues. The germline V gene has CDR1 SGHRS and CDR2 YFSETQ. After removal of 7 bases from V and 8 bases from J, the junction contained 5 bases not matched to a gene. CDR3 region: CASSRGREKLFF. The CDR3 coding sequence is TGCGCCAGCTCAAGGGGGCGAGAAAAACTGTTTTTT.

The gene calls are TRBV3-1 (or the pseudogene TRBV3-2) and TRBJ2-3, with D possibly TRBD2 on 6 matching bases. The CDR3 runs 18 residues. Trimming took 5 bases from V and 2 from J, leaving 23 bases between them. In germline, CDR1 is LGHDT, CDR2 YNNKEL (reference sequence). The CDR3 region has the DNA TGTGCCAGCAGCACTACTAGCCCTAGAACTTTAACCACAGATACGCAGTATTTT. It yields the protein CASSTTSPRTLTTDTQYF.

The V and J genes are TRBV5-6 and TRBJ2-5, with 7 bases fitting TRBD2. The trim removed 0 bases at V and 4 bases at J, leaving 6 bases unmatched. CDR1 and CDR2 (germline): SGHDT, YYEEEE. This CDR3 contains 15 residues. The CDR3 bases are TGTGCCAGCAGCTTGGACGGAGCGGGGCCAGAGACCCAGTACTTC. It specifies CASSLDGAGPETQYF.

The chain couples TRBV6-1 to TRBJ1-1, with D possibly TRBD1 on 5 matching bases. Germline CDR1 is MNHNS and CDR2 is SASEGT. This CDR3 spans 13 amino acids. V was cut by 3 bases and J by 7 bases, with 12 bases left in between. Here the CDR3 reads CASSDPQEHEAFF. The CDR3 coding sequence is TGTGCCAGCAGTGATCCACAGGAGCATGAAGCTTTCTTT.

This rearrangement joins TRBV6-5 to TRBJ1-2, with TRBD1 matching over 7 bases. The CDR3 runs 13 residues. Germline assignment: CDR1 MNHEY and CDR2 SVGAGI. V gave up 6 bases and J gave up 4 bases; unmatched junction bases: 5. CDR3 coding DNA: TGTGCCAGCAGCCAAGACAGGGTCTATGGCTACACCTTC. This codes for CASSQDRVYGYTF.

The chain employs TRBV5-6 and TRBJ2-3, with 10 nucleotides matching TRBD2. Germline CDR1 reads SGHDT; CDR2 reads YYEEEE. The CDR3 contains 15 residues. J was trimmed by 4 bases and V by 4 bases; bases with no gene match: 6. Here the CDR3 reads CASSRAGGPADTQYF. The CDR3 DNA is TGTGCCAGCAGCAGAGCGGGGGGGCCTGCAGATACGCAGTATTTT.

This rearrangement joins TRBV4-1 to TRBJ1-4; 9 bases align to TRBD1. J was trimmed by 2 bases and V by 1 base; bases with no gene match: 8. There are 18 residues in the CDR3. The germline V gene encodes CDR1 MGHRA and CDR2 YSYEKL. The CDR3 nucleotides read TGCGCCAGCAGCCAAGGAGTGGACAGGGGACCCACTAATGAAAAACTGTTTTTT. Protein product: CASSQGVDRGPTNEKLFF.

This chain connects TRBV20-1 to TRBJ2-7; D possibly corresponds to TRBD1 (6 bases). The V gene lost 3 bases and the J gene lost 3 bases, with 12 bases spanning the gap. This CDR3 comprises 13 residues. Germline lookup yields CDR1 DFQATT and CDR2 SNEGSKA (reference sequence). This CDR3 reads CSASRDTLYEQYF. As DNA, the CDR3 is TGCAGTGCTAGTCGGGACACCCTCTACGAGCAGTACTTC.

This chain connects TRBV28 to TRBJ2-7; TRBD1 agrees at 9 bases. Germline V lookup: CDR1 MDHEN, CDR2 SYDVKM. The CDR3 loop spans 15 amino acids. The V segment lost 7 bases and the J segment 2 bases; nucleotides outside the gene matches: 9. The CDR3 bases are TGTGCCAGCAACCTCCCCGGGACAGGGACCTACGAGCAGTACTTC. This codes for CASNLPGTGTYEQYF.

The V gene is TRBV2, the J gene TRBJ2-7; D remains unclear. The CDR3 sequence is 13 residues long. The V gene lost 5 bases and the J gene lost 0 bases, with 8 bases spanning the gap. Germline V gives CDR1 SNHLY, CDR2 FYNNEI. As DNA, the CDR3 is TGTGCCAGCAGTTCCACAGACTCCTACGAGCAGTACTTC. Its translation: CASSSTDSYEQYF.

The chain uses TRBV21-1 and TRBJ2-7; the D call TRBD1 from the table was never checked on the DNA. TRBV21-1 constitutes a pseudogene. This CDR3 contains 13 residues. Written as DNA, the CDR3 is TGTGCCAGCAAGGGGTCCACCACCTACGAGCAGTACTTC. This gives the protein CASKGSTTYEQYF.

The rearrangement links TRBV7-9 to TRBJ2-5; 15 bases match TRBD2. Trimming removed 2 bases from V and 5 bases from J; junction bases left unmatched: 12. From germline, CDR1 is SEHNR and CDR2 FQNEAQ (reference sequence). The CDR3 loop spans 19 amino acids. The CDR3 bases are TGTGCCAGCAGCTTACTTCGGCGAGGACTAGCGGGGGGGGACGAGACCCAGTACTTC. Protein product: CASSLLRRGLAGGDETQYF.

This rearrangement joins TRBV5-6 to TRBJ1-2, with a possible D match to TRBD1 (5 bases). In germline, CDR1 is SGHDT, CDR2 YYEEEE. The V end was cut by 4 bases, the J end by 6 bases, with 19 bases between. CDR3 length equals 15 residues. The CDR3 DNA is TGTGCCAGCAGCACCGGAGGGACTGACCAAGATGGCTACACCTTC. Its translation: CASSTGGTDQDGYTF.

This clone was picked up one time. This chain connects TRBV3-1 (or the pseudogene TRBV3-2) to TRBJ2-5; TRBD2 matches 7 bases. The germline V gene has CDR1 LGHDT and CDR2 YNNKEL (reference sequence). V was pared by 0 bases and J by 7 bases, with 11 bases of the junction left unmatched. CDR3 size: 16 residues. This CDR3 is CASSQEASGVLGTQYF. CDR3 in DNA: TGTGCCAGCAGCCAAGAGGCCAGCGGGGTTCTGGGGACCCAGTACTTC.

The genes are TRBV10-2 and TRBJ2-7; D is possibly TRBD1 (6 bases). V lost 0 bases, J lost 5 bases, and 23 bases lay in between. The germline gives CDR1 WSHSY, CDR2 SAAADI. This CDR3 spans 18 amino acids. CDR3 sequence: CASSESSGLSGERHEQYF. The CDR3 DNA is TGCGCCAGCAGTGAGTCGAGTGGTTTATCAGGGGAGCGCCACGAGCAGTACTTC.

For the CDR3, the DNA is TGTGCCAGCAGCTTGGGCGGGGGGTCCACCGGGGAGCTGTTTTTT. As protein: CASSLGGGSTGELFF. The chain recombines TRBV5-4 with TRBJ2-2; TRBD2 matches at 8 bases. The V and J ends lost 0 bases and 4 bases, in that order; junction bases with no gene match: 2. The germline CDR1 and CDR2 sequences are SGHNT and YYREEE (reference sequence). CDR3 length equals 15 residues.

Here the CDR3 DNA reads TGTGCCAGCAGCGGGGACAGTGAAGAGACCCAGTACTTC. Protein sequence: CASSGDSEETQYF. The rearrangement uses TRBV21-1 and TRBJ2-5; the listed D gene, TRBD1, was not tested against the DNA. TRBV21-1 is a known pseudogene. The CDR3 runs 13 residues.

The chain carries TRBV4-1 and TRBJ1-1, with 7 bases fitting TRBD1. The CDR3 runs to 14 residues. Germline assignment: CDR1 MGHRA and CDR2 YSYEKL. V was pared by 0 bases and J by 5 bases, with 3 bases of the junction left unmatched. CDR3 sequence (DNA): TGCGCCAGCAGCCAAGATAGGGGGCCTACTGAAGCTTTCTTT. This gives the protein CASSQDRGPTEAFF.

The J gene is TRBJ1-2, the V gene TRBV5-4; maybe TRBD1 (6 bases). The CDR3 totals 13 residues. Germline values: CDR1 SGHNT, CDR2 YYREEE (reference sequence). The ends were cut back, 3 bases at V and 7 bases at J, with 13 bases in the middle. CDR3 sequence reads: CASSSGEGLGYTF. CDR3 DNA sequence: TGTGCCAGCAGCTCAGGGGAGGGGCTTGGCTACACCTTC.

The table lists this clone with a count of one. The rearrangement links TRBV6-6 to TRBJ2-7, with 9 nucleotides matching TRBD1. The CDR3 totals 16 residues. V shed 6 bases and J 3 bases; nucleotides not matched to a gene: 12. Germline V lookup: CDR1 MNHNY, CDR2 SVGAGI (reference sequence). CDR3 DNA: TGTGCCAGCAGGCCCTCTTCGGGACAGGGAAACTACGAGCAGTACTTC. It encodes CASRPSSGQGNYEQYF.

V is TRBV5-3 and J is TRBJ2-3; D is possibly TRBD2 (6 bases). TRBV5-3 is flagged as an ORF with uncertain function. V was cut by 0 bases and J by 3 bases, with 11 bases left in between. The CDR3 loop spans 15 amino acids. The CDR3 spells CARSLEAGWTDTQYF. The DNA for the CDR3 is TGTGCCAGAAGCTTGGAGGCGGGGTGGACAGATACGCAGTATTTT.

CDR3: CASSGRWTGPNGYTF. CDR3 in DNA: TGTGCCAGCAGCGGCCGGTGGACAGGGCCCAATGGCTACACCTTC. The chain recombines TRBV7-8 with TRBJ1-2, with TRBD1 identical over 8 bases. The CDR3 consists of 15 residues. V lost 5 bases to trimming and J lost 6 bases; unmatched junction nucleotides: 11. Germline-derived CDR1 and CDR2 are SGHVS and FQNEAQ.

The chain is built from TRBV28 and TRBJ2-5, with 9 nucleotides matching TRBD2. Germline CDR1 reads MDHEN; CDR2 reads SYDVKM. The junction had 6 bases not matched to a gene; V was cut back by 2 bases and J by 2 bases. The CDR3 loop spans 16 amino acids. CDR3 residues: CASSLEASGVQETQYF. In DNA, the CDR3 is TGTGCCAGCAGTTTAGAGGCTAGCGGGGTACAAGAGACCCAGTACTTC.

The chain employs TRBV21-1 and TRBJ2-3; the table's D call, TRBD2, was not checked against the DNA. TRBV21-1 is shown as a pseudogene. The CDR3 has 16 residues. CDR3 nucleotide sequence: TGTGCCAGCAGCAACGCTCGACTAGGGTTGAGGAATACGCAGTATTTT. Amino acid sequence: CASSNARLGLRNTQYF.

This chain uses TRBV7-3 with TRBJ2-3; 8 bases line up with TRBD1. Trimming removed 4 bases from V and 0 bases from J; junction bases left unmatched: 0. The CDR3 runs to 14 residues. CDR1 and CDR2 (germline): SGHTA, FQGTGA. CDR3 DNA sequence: TGTGCCAGCAGCTACAGGGGGAGCACAGATACGCAGTATTTT. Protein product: CASSYRGSTDTQYF. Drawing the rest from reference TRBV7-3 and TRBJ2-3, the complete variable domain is GAGVSQTPSNKVTEKGKYVELRCDPISGHTALYWYRQSLGQGPEFLIYFQGTGAADDSGLPNDRFFAVRPEGSVSTLKIQRTERGDSAVYLCASSYRGSTDTQYFGPGTRLTVL.

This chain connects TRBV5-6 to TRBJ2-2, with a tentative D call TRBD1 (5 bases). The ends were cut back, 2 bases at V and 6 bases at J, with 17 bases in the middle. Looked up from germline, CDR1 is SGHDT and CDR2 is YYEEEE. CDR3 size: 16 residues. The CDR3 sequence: CASSFAGSGRSGELFF. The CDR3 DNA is TGTGCCAGCAGCTTTGCAGGGTCTGGTAGGTCCGGGGAGCTGTTTTTT.